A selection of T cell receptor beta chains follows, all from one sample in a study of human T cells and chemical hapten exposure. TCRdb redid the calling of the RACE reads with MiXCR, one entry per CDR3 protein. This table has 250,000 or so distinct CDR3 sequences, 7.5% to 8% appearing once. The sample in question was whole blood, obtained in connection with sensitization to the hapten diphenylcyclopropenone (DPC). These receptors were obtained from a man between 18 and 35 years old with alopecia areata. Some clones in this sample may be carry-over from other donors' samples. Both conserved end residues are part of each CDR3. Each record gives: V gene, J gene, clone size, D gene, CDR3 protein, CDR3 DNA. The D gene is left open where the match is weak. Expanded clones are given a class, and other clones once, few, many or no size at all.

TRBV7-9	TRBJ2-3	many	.	CASSLGRGPRRDTQYF	TGTGCCAGCAGCTTAGGCAGGGGCCCTCGTCGAGATACGCAGTATTTT
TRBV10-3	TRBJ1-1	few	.	CAISDQSKNTEAFF	TGTGCCATCAGTGACCAAAGCAAGAACACTGAAGCTTTCTTT
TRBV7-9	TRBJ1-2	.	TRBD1	CASSSSGGILYGYTF	TGTGCCAGCAGCTCATCAGGGGGCATACTCTATGGCTACACCTTC
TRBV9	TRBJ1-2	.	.	CASSVDLRGYYGYTF	TGTGCCAGCAGCGTAGACTTAAGGGGATACTATGGCTACACCTTC
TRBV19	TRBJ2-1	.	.	CASSALRGQMYNEQFF	TGTGCCAGTAGTGCATTAAGGGGACAAATGTACAATGAGCAGTTCTTC
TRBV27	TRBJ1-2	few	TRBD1	CASSLGTGHYGYTF	TGTGCCAGCAGTTTAGGGACAGGACACTATGGCTACACCTTC
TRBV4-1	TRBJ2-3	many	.	CASSQVGLGQLPQYF	TGCGCCAGCAGCCAAGTGGGTCTGGGCCAGTTGCCGCAGTATTTT
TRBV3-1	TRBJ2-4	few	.	CASSHLNLKGGIAKNIQYF	TGTGCCAGCAGCCATCTCAACCTCAAGGGAGGTATAGCCAAAAACATTCAGTACTTC
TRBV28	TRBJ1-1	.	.	CASSFAQKNTEAFF	TGTGCCAGCAGTTTCGCACAGAAGAACACTGAAGCTTTCTTT
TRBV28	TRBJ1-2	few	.	CASSLTRFVNYGYTF	TGTGCCAGCAGTTTAACACGATTCGTTAACTATGGCTACACCTTC
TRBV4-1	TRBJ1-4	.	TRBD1	CASSQEGTGLEKLFF	TGCGCCAGCAGCCAAGAAGGGACAGGGCTTGAAAAACTGTTTTTT
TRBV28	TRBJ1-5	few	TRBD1	CASRRDRGVNQPQHF	TGTGCCAGCAGGCGGGACAGGGGGGTCAATCAGCCCCAGCATTTT
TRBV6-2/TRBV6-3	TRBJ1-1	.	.	CASTYFTGIPNTEAFF	TGTGCCAGCACCTACTTTACAGGGATCCCGAACACTGAAGCTTTCTTT
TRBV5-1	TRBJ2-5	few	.	CASSPRAQETQYF	TGCGCCAGCAGCCCGAGGGCCCAAGAGACCCAGTACTTC
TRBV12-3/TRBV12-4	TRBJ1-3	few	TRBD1	CASSPVTGGKRNTIYF	TGTGCCAGCAGCCCCGTGACAGGGGGCAAGAGAAACACCATATATTTT
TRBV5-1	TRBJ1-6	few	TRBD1	CASRPDRGETSSYNSPLHF	TGCGCCAGCAGACCTGACAGGGGCGAAACTAGCTCCTATAATTCACCCCTCCACTTT
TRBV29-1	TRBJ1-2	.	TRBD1	CSVITGGLENGYTF	TGCAGCGTTATAACAGGGGGATTAGAAAATGGCTACACCTTC
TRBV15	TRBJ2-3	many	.	CATSTDSSRPDTQYF	TGTGCCACCAGCACTGACAGTTCGCGACCAGATACGCAGTATTTT
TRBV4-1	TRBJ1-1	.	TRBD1	CASSPQGKGMMNTEAFF	TGCGCCAGCAGCCCACAGGGGAAGGGGATGATGAACACTGAAGCTTTCTTT
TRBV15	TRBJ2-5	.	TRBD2	CATSRLRGLAETQYF	TGTGCCACCAGCAGACTTCGTGGACTAGCGGAGACCCAGTACTTC
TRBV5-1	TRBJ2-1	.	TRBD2	CASSLLVGTSNEQFF	TGCGCCAGCAGCTTGCTGGTCGGGACTAGCAATGAGCAGTTCTTC
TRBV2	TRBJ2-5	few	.	CASSDAGAETQYF	TGTGCCAGCAGTGATGCGGGGGCGGAGACCCAGTACTTC
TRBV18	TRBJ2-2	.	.	CASSQFVDTGELFF	TGTGCCAGCTCACAATTTGTGGACACCGGGGAGCTGTTTTTT
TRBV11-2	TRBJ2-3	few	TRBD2	CASSLLGDYTDTQYF	TGTGCCAGCAGCTTACTGGGGGACTACACAGATACGCAGTATTTT
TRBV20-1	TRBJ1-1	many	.	CSARDWTSEALNTEAFF	TGCAGTGCTAGAGATTGGACATCCGAAGCTTTGAACACTGAAGCTTTCTTT
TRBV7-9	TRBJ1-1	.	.	CASSFGVGYTEAFF	TGTGCCAGCAGCTTTGGTGTGGGTTACACTGAAGCTTTCTTT
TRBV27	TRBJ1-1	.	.	CASSLAEGLTEAFF	TGTGCCAGCAGTTTGGCGGAGGGTCTCACTGAAGCTTTCTTT
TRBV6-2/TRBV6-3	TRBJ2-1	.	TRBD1	CASSPGTGGWNEQFF	TGTGCCAGCAGCCCCGGGACAGGGGGCTGGAATGAGCAGTTCTTC
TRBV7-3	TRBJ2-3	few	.	CASSPSGGTDTQYF	TGTGCCAGCAGCCCCTCCGGGGGCACAGATACGCAGTATTTT
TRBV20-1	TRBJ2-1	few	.	CSAPGPGGDEQFF	TGCAGTGCGCCGGGGCCGGGGGGCGATGAGCAGTTCTTC
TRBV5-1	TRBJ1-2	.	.	CASSLAQLDGDPNYGYTF	TGCGCCAGCAGCTTGGCCCAGCTCGACGGAGACCCTAACTATGGCTACACCTTC
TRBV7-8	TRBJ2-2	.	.	CASSLALAGELFF	TGTGCCAGCAGCTTAGCGCTGGCGGGGGAGCTGTTTTTT
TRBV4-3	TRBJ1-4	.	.	CASSQDSRQRNEKLFF	TGCGCCAGCAGCCAAGATAGCCGACAGAGGAATGAAAAACTGTTTTTT
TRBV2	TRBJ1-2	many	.	CASTDRISNYGYTF	TGTGCCAGCACTGACAGGATCTCTAACTATGGCTACACCTTC
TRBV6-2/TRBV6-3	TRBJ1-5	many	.	CASSYRTGRGQPQHF	TGTGCCAGCAGTTACCGTACGGGGCGCGGTCAGCCCCAGCATTTT
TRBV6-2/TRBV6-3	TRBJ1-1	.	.	CASSRPHLNTEAFF	TGTGCCAGCTCCAGGCCCCATTTGAACACTGAAGCTTTCTTT
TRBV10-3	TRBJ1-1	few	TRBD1	CAISGTTGTVNTEAFF	TGTGCCATCAGTGGGACGACCGGGACAGTGAACACTGAAGCTTTCTTT
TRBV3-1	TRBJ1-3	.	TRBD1	CASSLTGVSGNTIYF	TGTGCCAGCTCTCTAACAGGGGTCTCTGGAAACACCATATATTTT
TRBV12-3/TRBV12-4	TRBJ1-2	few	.	CASSFIDYGYTF	TGTGCCAGCAGTTTCATAGACTATGGCTACACCTTC
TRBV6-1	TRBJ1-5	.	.	CASRLTLGSNQPQHF	TGTGCCAGCAGGCTAACTCTGGGAAGCAATCAGCCCCAGCATTTT
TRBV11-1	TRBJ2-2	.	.	CASSLRFNTGELFF	TGTGCCAGCAGCCTAAGGTTTAACACCGGGGAGCTGTTTTTT
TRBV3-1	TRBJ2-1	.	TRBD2	CASSQERGLSLNEQFF	TGTGCCAGCAGCCAAGAGAGGGGACTATCTTTGAATGAGCAGTTCTTC
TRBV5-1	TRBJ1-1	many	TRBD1	CASSFEQGPEAFF	TGCGCCAGCAGCTTCGAACAGGGGCCTGAAGCTTTCTTT
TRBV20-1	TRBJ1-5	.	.	CSARVRSRQSSNQPQHF	TGCAGTGCTAGAGTTCGCAGCCGCCAGTCAAGCAATCAGCCCCAGCATTTT
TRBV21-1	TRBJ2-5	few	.	CASSTDRDREETQYF	TGTGCCAGCAGCACGGACCGGGACAGAGAAGAGACCCAGTACTTC
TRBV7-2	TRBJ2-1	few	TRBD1	CASSPRTGNNEQFF	TGTGCCAGCAGCCCTAGGACAGGGAACAATGAGCAGTTCTTC
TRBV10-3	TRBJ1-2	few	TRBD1	CAISGETGGTYGYTF	TGTGCCATCAGTGGCGAGACAGGGGGGACCTATGGCTACACCTTC
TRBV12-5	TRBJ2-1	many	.	CASGYRVGEQFF	TGTGCTAGTGGGTACAGGGTCGGTGAGCAGTTCTTC
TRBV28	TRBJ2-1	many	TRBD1	CASSFRTGGRDPYNEQFF	TGTGCCAGCAGTTTCCGGACAGGGGGGAGGGACCCCTACAATGAGCAGTTCTTC
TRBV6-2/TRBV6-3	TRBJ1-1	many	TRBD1	CASSLRQGLNTEAFF	TGTGCCAGCAGTCTACGACAGGGACTGAACACTGAAGCTTTCTTT
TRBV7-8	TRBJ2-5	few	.	CASSLGGRRQTQYF	TGTGCCAGCAGCTTAGGAGGGAGGAGGCAGACCCAGTACTTC
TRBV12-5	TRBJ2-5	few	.	CASQEGNRETQYF	TGTGCTAGCCAGGAGGGGAATCGGGAGACCCAGTACTTC
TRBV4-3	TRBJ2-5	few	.	CASSQDPGETQYF	TGCGCCAGCAGCCAAGATCCAGGAGAGACCCAGTACTTC